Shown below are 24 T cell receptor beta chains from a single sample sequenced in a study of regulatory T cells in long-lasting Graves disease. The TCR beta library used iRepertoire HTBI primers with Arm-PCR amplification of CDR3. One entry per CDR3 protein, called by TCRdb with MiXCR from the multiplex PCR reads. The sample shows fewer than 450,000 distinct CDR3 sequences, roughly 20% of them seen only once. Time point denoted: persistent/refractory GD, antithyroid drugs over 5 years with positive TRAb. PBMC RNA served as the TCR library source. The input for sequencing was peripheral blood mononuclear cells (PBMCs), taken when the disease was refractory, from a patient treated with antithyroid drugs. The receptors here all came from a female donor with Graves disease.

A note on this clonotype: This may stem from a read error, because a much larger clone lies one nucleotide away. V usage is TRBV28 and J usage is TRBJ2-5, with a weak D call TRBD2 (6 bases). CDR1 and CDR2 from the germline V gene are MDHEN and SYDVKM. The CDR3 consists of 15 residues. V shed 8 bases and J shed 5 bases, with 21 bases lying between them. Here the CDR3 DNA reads TGTGCCAGCGGCGTCGGAACCGGGGGTAGGGAGACCCAGTACTTC. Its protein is CASGVGTGGRETQYF.

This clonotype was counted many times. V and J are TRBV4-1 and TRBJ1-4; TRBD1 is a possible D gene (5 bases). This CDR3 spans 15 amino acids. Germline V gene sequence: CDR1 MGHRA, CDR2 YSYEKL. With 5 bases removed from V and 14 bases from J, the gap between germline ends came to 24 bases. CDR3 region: CASSGPGRSLEGLFF. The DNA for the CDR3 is TGCGCCAGCAGCGGCCCGGGACGGAGCTTGGAGGGGCTGTTTTTT.

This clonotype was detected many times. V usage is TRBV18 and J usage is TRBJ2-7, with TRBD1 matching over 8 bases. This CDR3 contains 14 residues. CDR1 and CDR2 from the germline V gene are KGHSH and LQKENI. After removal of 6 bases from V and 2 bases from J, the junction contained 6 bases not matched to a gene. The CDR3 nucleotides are TGTGCCAGCTCCGGACAGGGATCCACCTACGAGCAGTACTTC. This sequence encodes CASSGQGSTYEQYF.

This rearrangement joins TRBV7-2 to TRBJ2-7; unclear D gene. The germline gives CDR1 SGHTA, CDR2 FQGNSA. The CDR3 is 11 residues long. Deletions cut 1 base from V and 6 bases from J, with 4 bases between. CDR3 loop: CASSLVSEQYF. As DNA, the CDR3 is TGTGCCAGCAGCTTAGTTTCCGAGCAGTACTTC.

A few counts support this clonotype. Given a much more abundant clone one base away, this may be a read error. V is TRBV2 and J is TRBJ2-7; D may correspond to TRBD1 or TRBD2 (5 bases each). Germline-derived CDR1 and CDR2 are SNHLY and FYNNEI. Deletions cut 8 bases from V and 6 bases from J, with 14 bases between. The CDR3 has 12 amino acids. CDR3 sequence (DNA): TGTGCCAGCGGTCTAGGGGAGTGCGAGCAGTACTTC. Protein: CASGLGECEQYF. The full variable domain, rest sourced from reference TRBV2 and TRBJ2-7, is EPEVTQTPSHQVTQMGQEVILRCVPISNHLYFYWYRQILGQKVEFLVSFYNNEISEKSEIFDDQFSVERPDGSNFTLKIRSTKLEDSAMYFCASGLGECEQYFGPGTRLTVT.

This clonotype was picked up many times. CDR3 DNA sequence: TGCAGTGGGACGGACAGGGTCGGTACGAAATACGAGCAGTACTTC. Its translation is CSGTDRVGTKYEQYF. The V call is TRBV20-1, the J call TRBJ2-7; 8 bases align to TRBD1. V dropped 7 bases and J dropped 4; count of bases not matched to a gene: 15. The CDR3 has 15 amino acids. CDR1 DFQATT and CDR2 SNEGSKA come from the germline V gene (reference sequence).

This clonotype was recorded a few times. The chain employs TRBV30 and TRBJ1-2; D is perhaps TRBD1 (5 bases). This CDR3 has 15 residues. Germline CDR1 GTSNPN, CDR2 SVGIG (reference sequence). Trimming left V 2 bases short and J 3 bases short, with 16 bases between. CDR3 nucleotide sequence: TGTGCCTGGAGTCACCCCGCGGGGCAGTACTATGGCTACACCTTC. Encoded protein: CAWSHPAGQYYGYTF.

The CDR3 DNA follows: TGTGCCAGCAGGGGGACGTTGGCAGATACGCAGTATTTT. It yields the protein CASRGTLADTQYF. The gene calls are TRBV2 and TRBJ2-3; D might be TRBD1 or TRBD2, each matching 5 bases. The ends were cut back, 6 bases at V and 4 bases at J, with 11 bases in the middle. Germline V lookup: CDR1 SNHLY, CDR2 FYNNEI. CDR3 size: 13 residues.

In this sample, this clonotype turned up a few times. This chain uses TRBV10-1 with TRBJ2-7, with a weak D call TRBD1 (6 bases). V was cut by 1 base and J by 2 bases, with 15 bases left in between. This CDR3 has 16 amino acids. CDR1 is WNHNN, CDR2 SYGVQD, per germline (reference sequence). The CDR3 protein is CASSEFRDKQTYEQYF. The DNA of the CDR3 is TGCGCCAGCAGTGAGTTCCGGGACAAGCAAACCTACGAGCAGTACTTC.

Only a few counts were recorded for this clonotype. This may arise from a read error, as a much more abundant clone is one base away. CDR3 sequence (DNA): TGTGCCAGCAAGGATGAAGAGACCCAGTACTTC. Its translation is CASKDEETQYF. The J gene is TRBJ2-5, the V gene TRBV7-9, with D uncertain. V was pared by 7 bases and J by 3 bases, with 6 bases between. Germline V gene data show CDR1 as SEHNR and CDR2 as FQNEAQ (reference sequence). This CDR3 spans 11 amino acids. The entire variable domain, with the rest obtained from reference TRBV7-9 and TRBJ2-5, is as follows: DTGVSQNPRHKITKRGQNVTFRCDPISEHNRLYWYRQTLGQGPEFLTYFQNEAQLEKSRLLSDRFSAERPKGSFSTLEIQRTEQGDSAMYLCASKDEETQYFGPGTRLLVL.

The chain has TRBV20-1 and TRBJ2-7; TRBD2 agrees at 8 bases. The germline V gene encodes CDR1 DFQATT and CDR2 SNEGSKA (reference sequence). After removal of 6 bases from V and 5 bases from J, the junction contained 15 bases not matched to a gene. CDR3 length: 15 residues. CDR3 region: CSAPGGGVESDEQYF. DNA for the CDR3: TGCAGTGCCCCGGGGGGGGGAGTGGAAAGCGACGAGCAGTACTTC.

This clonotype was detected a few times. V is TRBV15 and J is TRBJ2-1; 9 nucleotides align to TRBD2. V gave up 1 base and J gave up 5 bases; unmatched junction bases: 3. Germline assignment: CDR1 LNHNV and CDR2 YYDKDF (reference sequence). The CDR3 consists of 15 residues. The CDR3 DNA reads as TGTGCCACCAGCAGAGTAGCGGGAGATAACAATGAGCAGTTCTTC. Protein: CATSRVAGDNNEQFF.

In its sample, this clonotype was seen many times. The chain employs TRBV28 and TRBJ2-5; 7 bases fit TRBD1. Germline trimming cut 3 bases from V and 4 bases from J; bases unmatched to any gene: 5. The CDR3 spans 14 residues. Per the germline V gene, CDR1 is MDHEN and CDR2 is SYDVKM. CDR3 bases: TGTGCCAGCAGTTTCGACAGGGTAGGAGAGACCCAGTACTTC. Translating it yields CASSFDRVGETQYF. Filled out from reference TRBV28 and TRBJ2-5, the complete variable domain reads DVKVTQSSRYLVKRTGEKVFLECVQDMDHENMFWYRQDPGLGLRLIYFSYDVKMKEKGDIPEGYSVSREKKERFSLILESASTNQTSMYLCASSFDRVGETQYFGPGTRLLVL.

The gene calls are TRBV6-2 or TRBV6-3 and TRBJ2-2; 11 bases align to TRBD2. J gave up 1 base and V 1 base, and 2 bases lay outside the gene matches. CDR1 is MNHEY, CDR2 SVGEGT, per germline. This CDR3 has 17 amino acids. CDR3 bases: TGTGCCAGCAGTTACTATGGACTAGCGGGGAACACCGGGGAGCTGTTTTTT. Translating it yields CASSYYGLAGNTGELFF.

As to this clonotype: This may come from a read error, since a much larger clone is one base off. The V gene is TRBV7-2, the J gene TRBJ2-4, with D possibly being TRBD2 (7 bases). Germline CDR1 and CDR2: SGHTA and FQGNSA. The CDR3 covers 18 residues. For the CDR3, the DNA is TGTGCCAGCAGTCCCAAGGGAGGGGGGGGCTTAGCCAAAAGCATTCAGTACTTC. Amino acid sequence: CASSPKGGGGLAKSIQYF.

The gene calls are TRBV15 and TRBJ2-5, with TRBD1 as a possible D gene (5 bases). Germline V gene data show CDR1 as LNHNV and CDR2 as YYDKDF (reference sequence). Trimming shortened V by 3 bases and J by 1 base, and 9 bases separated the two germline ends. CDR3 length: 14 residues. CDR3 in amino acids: CATSSPGFQETQYF. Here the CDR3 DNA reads TGTGCCACCAGCAGCCCAGGGTTCCAAGAGACCCAGTACTTC. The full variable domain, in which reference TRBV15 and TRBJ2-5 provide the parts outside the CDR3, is DAMVIQNPRYQVTQFGKPVTLSCSQTLNHNVMYWYQQKSSQAPKLLFHYYDKDFNNEADTPDNFQSRRPNTSFCFLDIRSPGLGDTAMYLCATSSPGFQETQYFGPGTRLLVL.

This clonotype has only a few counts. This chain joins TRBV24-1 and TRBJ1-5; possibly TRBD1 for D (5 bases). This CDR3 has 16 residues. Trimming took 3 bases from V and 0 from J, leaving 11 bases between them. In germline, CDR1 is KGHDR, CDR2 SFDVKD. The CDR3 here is CATSDTEGLSNQPQHF. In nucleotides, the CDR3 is TGTGCCACCAGTGATACCGAGGGGCTTAGCAATCAGCCCCAGCATTTT.

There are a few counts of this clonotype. Here the CDR3 reads CASSPTSGRVNEQFF. The CDR3 nucleotides are TGTGCCAGCAGCCCGACTAGCGGGAGGGTTAATGAGCAGTTCTTC. The chain joins TRBV11-1 to TRBJ2-1; 14 bases line up with TRBD2. Unmatched junction bases numbered 4, after V lost 5 bases and J lost 7 bases. The CDR3 loop spans 15 amino acids. Per germline, CDR1 SGHAT and CDR2 FQDESV (reference sequence).

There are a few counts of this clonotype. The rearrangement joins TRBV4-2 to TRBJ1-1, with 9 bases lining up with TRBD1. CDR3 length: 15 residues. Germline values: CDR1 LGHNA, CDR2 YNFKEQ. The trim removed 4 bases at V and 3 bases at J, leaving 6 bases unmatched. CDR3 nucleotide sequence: TGTGCCAGCAGCCCTACAGGGGGCGATGACACTGAAGCTTTCTTT. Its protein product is CASSPTGGDDTEAFF.

The CDR3 region has the DNA TGCAGTGCTAGAGACCAACAGGGATGGAGGAACACTGAAGCTTTCTTT. This sequence encodes CSARDQQGWRNTEAFF. This chain joins TRBV20-1 and TRBJ1-1, with D possibly TRBD1 on 6 matching bases. CDR3 length equals 16 residues. Germline CDR1 and CDR2: DFQATT and SNEGSKA (reference sequence). V shed 0 bases and J shed 1 base, with 15 bases lying between them.

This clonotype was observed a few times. The CDR3 DNA is TGTGCCAGCAGTAGCGGAGGACAGGGGGCTCCAGATACGCAGTATTTT. Translated: CASSSGGQGAPDTQYF. The rearrangement uses TRBV12-3 or TRBV12-4 and TRBJ2-3; 11 bases are a match to TRBD1. Trimming removed 5 bases from V and 4 bases from J; junction bases left unmatched: 8. CDR3 length equals 16 residues.

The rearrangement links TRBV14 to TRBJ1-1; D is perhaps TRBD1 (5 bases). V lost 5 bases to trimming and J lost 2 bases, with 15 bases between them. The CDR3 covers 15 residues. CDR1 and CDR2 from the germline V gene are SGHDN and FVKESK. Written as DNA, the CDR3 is TGTGCCAGCAGCTTACTTTCGGGACTAAACACTGAAGCTTTCTTT. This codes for CASSLLSGLNTEAFF.

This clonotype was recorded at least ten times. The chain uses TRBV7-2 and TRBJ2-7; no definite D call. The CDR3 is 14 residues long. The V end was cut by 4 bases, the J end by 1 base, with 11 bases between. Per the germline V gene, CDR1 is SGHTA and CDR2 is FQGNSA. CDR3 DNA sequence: TGTGCCAGCAGCTCTGGACGGTCTTCCTACGAGCAGTACTTC. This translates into CASSSGRSSYEQYF.

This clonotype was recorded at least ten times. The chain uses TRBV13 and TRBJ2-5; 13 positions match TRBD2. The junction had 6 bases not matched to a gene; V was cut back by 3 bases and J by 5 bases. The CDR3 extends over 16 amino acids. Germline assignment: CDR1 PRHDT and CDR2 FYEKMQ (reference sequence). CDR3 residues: CASSFRTSGSSETQYF. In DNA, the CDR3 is TGTGCCAGCAGCTTTAGGACTAGCGGGAGTTCGGAGACCCAGTACTTC.